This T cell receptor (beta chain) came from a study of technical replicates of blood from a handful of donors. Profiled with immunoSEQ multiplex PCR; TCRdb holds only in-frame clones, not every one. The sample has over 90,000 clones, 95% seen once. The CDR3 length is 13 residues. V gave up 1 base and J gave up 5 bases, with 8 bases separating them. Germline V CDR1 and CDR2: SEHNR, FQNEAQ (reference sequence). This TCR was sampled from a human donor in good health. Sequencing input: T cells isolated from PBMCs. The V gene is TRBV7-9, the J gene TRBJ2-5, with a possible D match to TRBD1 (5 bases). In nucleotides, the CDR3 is TGTGCCAGCAGCTTAGTAGGGGTGGAGACCCAGTACTTC. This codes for CASSLVGVETQYF.